This entry lists 26 T cell receptor beta chains sequenced from one sample in a study of PD-1 blockade in classical Hodgkin lymphoma. Some clones are missing from TCRdb's copy, which holds only in-frame ones; the method was immunoSEQ multiplex PCR. Of around 9,600 clones in the sample, roughly 75% are singletons; the top ten hold about 4.5%. The time point denotes: cycle 4 day 1 (C4D1), after around six weeks of nivolumab. In every patient, relapse followed autologous stem cell transplantation, while exposure to brentuximab vedotin differed. Magnetic negative selection was used to purify CD4+ T cells from PBMCs that had been thawed. The sample consisted of CD4+ T cells from blood, taken before the fourth cycle of nivolumab. The receptors derive from a human donor with classical Hodgkin lymphoma.

This clone was counted only a few times. CDR3 region: CASNPRLGTTSTDTQYF. Here the CDR3 DNA reads TGTGCCAGCAACCCCCGCCTAGGCACGACTAGCACAGATACGCAGTATTTT. The chain employs TRBV25-1 and TRBJ2-3; D remains unclear. The CDR3 spans 17 residues. CDR1 and CDR2 from the germline V gene are MGHDK and SYGVNS. Trimming shortened V by 7 bases and J by 0 bases, and 20 bases separated the two germline ends.

CDR3 region: CASSYQRLSSYEQYF. In DNA form, the CDR3 reads TGTGCCAGCAGTTACCAGAGGCTTAGCTCCTACGAGCAGTACTTC. The genes are TRBV6-6 and TRBJ2-7; no clear D gene. Germline CDR1 and CDR2: MNHNY and SVGAGI (reference sequence). V gave up 2 bases and J gave up 0 bases, with 11 bases separating them. This CDR3 has 15 residues.

The chain is built from TRBV9 and TRBJ2-2, with D unclear. CDR1 and CDR2 (germline): SGDLS, YYNGEE. V lost 3 bases and J 6 bases, leaving 9 bases between the germline ends. This CDR3 has 13 residues. The CDR3 spells CASSARVAGELFF. The CDR3 DNA reads TGTGCCAGCAGCGCTCGGGTCGCCGGGGAGCTGTTTTTT.

The V gene is TRBV6-5, the J gene TRBJ1-2, with no clear D. The V end was cut by 2 bases, the J end by 2 bases, with 6 bases between. Per germline, CDR1 MNHEY and CDR2 SVGAGI. CDR3 length: 13 amino acids. The CDR3 loop is CASSYVANYGYTF. CDR3 nucleotides: TGTGCCAGCAGTTACGTCGCCAACTATGGCTACACCTTC.

This clone was seen only a few times. The CDR3 DNA reads TGTGCCAGCAGCCAACAAAGCAGGGTAAAAGAGACCCAGTACTTC. This gives the protein CASSQQSRVKETQYF. The chain joins TRBV7-2 to TRBJ2-5; tentative D call: TRBD1 (5 bases). Germline V gives CDR1 SGHTA, CDR2 FQGNSA. V gave up 5 bases and J gave up 3 bases, with 16 bases separating them. CDR3 length equals 15 residues.

The rearrangement uses TRBV19 and TRBJ1-6, with D possibly matching TRBD1 (5 bases). The CDR3 contains 15 residues. With 0 bases removed from V and 7 bases from J, the gap between germline ends came to 10 bases. Germline loops: CDR1 LNHDA, CDR2 SQIVND (reference sequence). The CDR3 sequence: CASSIEGRENSPLHF. CDR3 DNA: TGTGCCAGTAGTATAGAGGGGCGCGAGAATTCACCCCTCCACTTT.

This clone appeared once. The V gene is TRBV6-5, the J gene TRBJ1-6, with 12 bases identical to TRBD1. This CDR3 comprises 16 residues. The germline V gene has CDR1 MNHEY and CDR2 SVGAGI. The V gene end was trimmed by 0 bases and the J gene end by 10 bases; junction bases not matched to a gene: 4. The CDR3 bases are TGTGCCAGCAGTTACTCGGGACAGGGGGCGATCTCACCCCTCCACTTT. This gives the protein CASSYSGQGAISPLHF.

The genes are TRBV29-1 and TRBJ2-7; D gene ambiguous. CDR1 SQVTM and CDR2 ANQGSEA come from the germline V gene. The CDR3 length is 11 residues. Trimming removed 7 bases from V and 5 bases from J, with 12 bases in between. The CDR3 DNA follows: TGCAGCGCCCGGTGGGGTAACGAGCAGTACGTC. Its translation is CSARWGNEQYV.

The rearrangement uses TRBV11-2 and TRBJ1-5, with a possible D match to TRBD1 (5 bases). The V end was cut by 1 base, the J end by 6 bases, with 10 bases between. Germline CDR1 and CDR2: SGHAT and FQNNGV. The CDR3 covers 14 residues. The CDR3 bases are TGTGCCAGCAGCTTAGCGACAGTGGGTCAGCCCCAGCATTTT. It specifies CASSLATVGQPQHF.

The chain links TRBV15 to TRBJ1-3; unclear D gene. Germline V gene data show CDR1 as LNHNV and CDR2 as YYDKDF (reference sequence). With 6 bases removed from V and 0 bases from J, the gap between germline ends came to 6 bases. The CDR3 length is 13 residues. This CDR3 is CATRTSSGNTIYF. The CDR3 nucleotides read TGTGCCACCAGGACAAGCTCTGGAAACACCATATATTTT. The full variable domain, completed using reference TRBV15 and TRBJ1-3, is DAMVIQNPRYQVTQFGKPVTLSCSQTLNHNVMYWYQQKSSQAPKLLFHYYDKDFNNEADTPDNFQSRRPNTSFCFLDIRSPGLGDTAMYLCATRTSSGNTIYFGEGSWLTVV.

This clone is a singleton in its sample. This chain joins TRBV11-2 and TRBJ1-6; 8 bases line up with TRBD1. V was clipped by 3 bases and J by 7 bases; unmatched bases: 5. Looked up from germline, CDR1 is SGHAT and CDR2 is FQNNGV. This CDR3 has 15 residues. The CDR3 here is CASSLNRGLNSPLHF. CDR3 in DNA: TGTGCCAGCAGCTTGAACAGGGGGTTGAATTCACCCCTCCACTTT.

The rearrangement links TRBV5-1 to TRBJ2-3, with D unclear. V was cut by 0 bases and J by 2 bases, with 7 bases left in between. The CDR3 is made up of 14 amino acids. The germline V gene encodes CDR1 SGHRS and CDR2 YFSETQ. The CDR3: CASSLGDTTDTQYF. The CDR3 bases are TGCGCCAGCAGCTTGGGGGATACCACAGATACGCAGTATTTT.

This clone has just one count. CDR3 amino acids: CASSLGGPTSTDTQYF. The DNA for the CDR3 is TGTGCCAGCAGTTTGGGGGGGCCTACTAGCACAGATACGCAGTATTTT. The V and J genes are TRBV27 and TRBJ2-3; D may be TRBD2 (7 bases). The V end was cut by 3 bases, the J end by 0 bases, with 13 bases between. CDR3 length equals 16 residues. From germline, CDR1 is MNHEY and CDR2 SMNVEV (reference sequence).

The chain recombines TRBV7-2 with TRBJ1-1; no clear D. With 1 base removed from V and 1 base from J, the gap between germline ends came to 13 bases. Germline CDR1 SGHTA, CDR2 FQGNSA. The CDR3 is 16 amino acids. CDR3 sequence (DNA): TGTGCCAGCAGCTTAGATTTCGGGGTTCGGAACACTGAAGCTTTCTTT. It is translated as CASSLDFGVRNTEAFF.

This clone has a handful of counts. The chain has TRBV5-1 and TRBJ1-2; 10 nucleotides match TRBD1. Germline CDR1 reads SGHRS; CDR2 reads YFSETQ. The CDR3 has 15 residues. V trimming: 2 bases; J trimming: 4 bases; junction bases outside the gene matches: 5. The DNA of the CDR3 is TGCGCCAGCAGCTTAGAGACAGGGGGCGGCTATGGCTACACCTTC. Protein: CASSLETGGGYGYTF.

J is TRBJ2-1 and V is TRBV11-3; 8 nucleotides agree with TRBD2. V dropped 4 bases and J dropped 13; count of bases not matched to a gene: 9. The CDR3 is 13 residues long. Germline CDR1 SGHNT, CDR2 YENEEA. The CDR3 coding sequence is TGTGCCAGCAGCTCCTACCTCGGGGGGGTCCAGTTCTTC. Translating it yields CASSSYLGGVQFF. The whole variable domain, filled in from reference TRBV11-3 and TRBJ2-1, reads EAGVVQSPRYKIIEKKQPVAFWCNPISGHNTLYWYLQNLGQGPELLIRYENEEAVDDSQLPKDRFSAERLKGVDSTLKIQPAELGDSAVYLCASSSYLGGVQFFGPGTRLTVL.

The chain combines TRBV19 with TRBJ1-2; 7 bases fit TRBD1. V shed 0 bases, J shed 3 bases, and the junction held 1 base outside the gene matches. This CDR3 comprises 14 residues. Germline V CDR1 and CDR2: LNHDA, SQIVND (reference sequence). The CDR3 loop reads CASSIEQGYYGYTF. The CDR3 nucleotides are TGTGCCAGTAGTATAGAACAGGGGTACTATGGCTACACCTTC.

The V gene is TRBV7-2, the J gene TRBJ1-3; D is uncertain. V lost 1 base and J 4 bases, leaving 5 bases between the germline ends. The germline CDR1 and CDR2 sequences are SGHTA and FQGNSA. The CDR3 has 13 residues. CDR3 loop: CASSLGYGNTIYF. The CDR3 DNA reads as TGTGCCAGCAGCTTAGGTTACGGAAACACCATATATTTT.

This sequence joins TRBV30 and TRBJ2-1; 9 nucleotides line up with TRBD2. Per germline, CDR1 GTSNPN and CDR2 SVGIG (reference sequence). This CDR3 comprises 16 residues. V trimming: 3 bases; J trimming: 3 bases; junction bases outside the gene matches: 9. The CDR3 DNA reads as TGTGCCTGGAGGGATGCAAGCGGGGGGCACTACAATGAGCAGTTCTTC. Translated, it gives CAWRDASGGHYNEQFF.

This clone was seen only a few times. The chain combines TRBV30 with TRBJ1-2; D uncertain. Deletions cut 2 bases from V and 3 bases from J, with 7 bases between. The CDR3 extends over 12 amino acids. Germline V gives CDR1 GTSNPN, CDR2 SVGIG (reference sequence). CDR3 region: CAWSLQHYGYTF. In DNA form, the CDR3 reads TGTGCCTGGAGTTTACAGCACTATGGCTACACCTTC.

The gene calls are TRBV28 and TRBJ1-5, with TRBD1 identical over 8 bases. Germline assignment: CDR1 MDHEN and CDR2 SYDVKM. J gave up 2 bases and V 3 bases, and 12 bases lay outside the gene matches. This CDR3 comprises 18 residues. CDR3 bases: TGTGCCAGCAGTTTCCGGACAGGGCGAGGGTGGGGCAATCAGCCCCAGCATTTT. Translating gives CASSFRTGRGWGNQPQHF.

This sequence joins TRBV7-2 and TRBJ1-2; 10 bases are a match to TRBD1. Germline V gives CDR1 SGHTA, CDR2 FQGNSA. The CDR3 extends over 14 amino acids. J gave up 7 bases and V 4 bases, and 6 bases lay outside the gene matches. For the CDR3, the DNA is TGTGCCAGCAGCTCGCGGACAGGGGGTTTTGGCTACACCTTC. It codes for CASSSRTGGFGYTF. Full variable domain (rest looked up from reference TRBV7-2 and TRBJ1-2): GAGVSQSPSNKVTEKGKDVELRCDPISGHTALYWYRQSLGQGLEFLIYFQGNSAPDKSGLPSDRFSAERTGGSVSTLTIQRTQQEDSAVYLCASSSRTGGFGYTFGSGTRLTVV.

J is TRBJ1-2 and V is TRBV28, with 7 bases lining up with TRBD1. The CDR3 is 14 amino acids. Germline V CDR1 and CDR2: MDHEN, SYDVKM. Unmatched junction bases numbered 9, after V lost 5 bases and J lost 6 bases. CDR3 nucleotides: TGTGCCAGCAGTCCGACCGGGACAGTAAATGGCTACACCTTC. It codes for CASSPTGTVNGYTF.

The chain is built from TRBV2 and TRBJ2-5, with 8 bases aligning to TRBD1. This CDR3 region has 13 residues. The V and J ends lost 5 bases and 3 bases, in that order; junction bases with no gene match: 2. Germline V gene lookup returns CDR1 SNHLY and CDR2 FYNNEI. DNA for the CDR3: TGTGCCAGCAGTCCGACAGGGGAAGAGACCCAGTACTTC. Translated, it gives CASSPTGEETQYF.

The V gene is TRBV5-1, the J gene TRBJ1-1; D might be TRBD1 (5 bases). Trimming shortened V by 4 bases and J by 2 bases, and 15 bases separated the two germline ends. Germline CDR1 reads SGHRS; CDR2 reads YFSETQ. There are 15 residues in the CDR3. The CDR3 spells CASSPRGDRNTEAFF. Here the CDR3 DNA reads TGCGCCAGCAGCCCGCGGGGGGATCGAAACACTGAAGCTTTCTTT.

The CDR3 sequence: CASSSSNREQYF. The CDR3, as DNA: TGTGCCAGCAGTTCCAGTAATCGCGAGCAGTACTTC. The V call is TRBV6-6, the J call TRBJ2-7; D remains ambiguous. This CDR3 has 12 residues. Deletions cut 4 bases from V and 6 bases from J, with 10 bases between. The germline CDR1 and CDR2 sequences are MNHNY and SVGAGI (reference sequence).